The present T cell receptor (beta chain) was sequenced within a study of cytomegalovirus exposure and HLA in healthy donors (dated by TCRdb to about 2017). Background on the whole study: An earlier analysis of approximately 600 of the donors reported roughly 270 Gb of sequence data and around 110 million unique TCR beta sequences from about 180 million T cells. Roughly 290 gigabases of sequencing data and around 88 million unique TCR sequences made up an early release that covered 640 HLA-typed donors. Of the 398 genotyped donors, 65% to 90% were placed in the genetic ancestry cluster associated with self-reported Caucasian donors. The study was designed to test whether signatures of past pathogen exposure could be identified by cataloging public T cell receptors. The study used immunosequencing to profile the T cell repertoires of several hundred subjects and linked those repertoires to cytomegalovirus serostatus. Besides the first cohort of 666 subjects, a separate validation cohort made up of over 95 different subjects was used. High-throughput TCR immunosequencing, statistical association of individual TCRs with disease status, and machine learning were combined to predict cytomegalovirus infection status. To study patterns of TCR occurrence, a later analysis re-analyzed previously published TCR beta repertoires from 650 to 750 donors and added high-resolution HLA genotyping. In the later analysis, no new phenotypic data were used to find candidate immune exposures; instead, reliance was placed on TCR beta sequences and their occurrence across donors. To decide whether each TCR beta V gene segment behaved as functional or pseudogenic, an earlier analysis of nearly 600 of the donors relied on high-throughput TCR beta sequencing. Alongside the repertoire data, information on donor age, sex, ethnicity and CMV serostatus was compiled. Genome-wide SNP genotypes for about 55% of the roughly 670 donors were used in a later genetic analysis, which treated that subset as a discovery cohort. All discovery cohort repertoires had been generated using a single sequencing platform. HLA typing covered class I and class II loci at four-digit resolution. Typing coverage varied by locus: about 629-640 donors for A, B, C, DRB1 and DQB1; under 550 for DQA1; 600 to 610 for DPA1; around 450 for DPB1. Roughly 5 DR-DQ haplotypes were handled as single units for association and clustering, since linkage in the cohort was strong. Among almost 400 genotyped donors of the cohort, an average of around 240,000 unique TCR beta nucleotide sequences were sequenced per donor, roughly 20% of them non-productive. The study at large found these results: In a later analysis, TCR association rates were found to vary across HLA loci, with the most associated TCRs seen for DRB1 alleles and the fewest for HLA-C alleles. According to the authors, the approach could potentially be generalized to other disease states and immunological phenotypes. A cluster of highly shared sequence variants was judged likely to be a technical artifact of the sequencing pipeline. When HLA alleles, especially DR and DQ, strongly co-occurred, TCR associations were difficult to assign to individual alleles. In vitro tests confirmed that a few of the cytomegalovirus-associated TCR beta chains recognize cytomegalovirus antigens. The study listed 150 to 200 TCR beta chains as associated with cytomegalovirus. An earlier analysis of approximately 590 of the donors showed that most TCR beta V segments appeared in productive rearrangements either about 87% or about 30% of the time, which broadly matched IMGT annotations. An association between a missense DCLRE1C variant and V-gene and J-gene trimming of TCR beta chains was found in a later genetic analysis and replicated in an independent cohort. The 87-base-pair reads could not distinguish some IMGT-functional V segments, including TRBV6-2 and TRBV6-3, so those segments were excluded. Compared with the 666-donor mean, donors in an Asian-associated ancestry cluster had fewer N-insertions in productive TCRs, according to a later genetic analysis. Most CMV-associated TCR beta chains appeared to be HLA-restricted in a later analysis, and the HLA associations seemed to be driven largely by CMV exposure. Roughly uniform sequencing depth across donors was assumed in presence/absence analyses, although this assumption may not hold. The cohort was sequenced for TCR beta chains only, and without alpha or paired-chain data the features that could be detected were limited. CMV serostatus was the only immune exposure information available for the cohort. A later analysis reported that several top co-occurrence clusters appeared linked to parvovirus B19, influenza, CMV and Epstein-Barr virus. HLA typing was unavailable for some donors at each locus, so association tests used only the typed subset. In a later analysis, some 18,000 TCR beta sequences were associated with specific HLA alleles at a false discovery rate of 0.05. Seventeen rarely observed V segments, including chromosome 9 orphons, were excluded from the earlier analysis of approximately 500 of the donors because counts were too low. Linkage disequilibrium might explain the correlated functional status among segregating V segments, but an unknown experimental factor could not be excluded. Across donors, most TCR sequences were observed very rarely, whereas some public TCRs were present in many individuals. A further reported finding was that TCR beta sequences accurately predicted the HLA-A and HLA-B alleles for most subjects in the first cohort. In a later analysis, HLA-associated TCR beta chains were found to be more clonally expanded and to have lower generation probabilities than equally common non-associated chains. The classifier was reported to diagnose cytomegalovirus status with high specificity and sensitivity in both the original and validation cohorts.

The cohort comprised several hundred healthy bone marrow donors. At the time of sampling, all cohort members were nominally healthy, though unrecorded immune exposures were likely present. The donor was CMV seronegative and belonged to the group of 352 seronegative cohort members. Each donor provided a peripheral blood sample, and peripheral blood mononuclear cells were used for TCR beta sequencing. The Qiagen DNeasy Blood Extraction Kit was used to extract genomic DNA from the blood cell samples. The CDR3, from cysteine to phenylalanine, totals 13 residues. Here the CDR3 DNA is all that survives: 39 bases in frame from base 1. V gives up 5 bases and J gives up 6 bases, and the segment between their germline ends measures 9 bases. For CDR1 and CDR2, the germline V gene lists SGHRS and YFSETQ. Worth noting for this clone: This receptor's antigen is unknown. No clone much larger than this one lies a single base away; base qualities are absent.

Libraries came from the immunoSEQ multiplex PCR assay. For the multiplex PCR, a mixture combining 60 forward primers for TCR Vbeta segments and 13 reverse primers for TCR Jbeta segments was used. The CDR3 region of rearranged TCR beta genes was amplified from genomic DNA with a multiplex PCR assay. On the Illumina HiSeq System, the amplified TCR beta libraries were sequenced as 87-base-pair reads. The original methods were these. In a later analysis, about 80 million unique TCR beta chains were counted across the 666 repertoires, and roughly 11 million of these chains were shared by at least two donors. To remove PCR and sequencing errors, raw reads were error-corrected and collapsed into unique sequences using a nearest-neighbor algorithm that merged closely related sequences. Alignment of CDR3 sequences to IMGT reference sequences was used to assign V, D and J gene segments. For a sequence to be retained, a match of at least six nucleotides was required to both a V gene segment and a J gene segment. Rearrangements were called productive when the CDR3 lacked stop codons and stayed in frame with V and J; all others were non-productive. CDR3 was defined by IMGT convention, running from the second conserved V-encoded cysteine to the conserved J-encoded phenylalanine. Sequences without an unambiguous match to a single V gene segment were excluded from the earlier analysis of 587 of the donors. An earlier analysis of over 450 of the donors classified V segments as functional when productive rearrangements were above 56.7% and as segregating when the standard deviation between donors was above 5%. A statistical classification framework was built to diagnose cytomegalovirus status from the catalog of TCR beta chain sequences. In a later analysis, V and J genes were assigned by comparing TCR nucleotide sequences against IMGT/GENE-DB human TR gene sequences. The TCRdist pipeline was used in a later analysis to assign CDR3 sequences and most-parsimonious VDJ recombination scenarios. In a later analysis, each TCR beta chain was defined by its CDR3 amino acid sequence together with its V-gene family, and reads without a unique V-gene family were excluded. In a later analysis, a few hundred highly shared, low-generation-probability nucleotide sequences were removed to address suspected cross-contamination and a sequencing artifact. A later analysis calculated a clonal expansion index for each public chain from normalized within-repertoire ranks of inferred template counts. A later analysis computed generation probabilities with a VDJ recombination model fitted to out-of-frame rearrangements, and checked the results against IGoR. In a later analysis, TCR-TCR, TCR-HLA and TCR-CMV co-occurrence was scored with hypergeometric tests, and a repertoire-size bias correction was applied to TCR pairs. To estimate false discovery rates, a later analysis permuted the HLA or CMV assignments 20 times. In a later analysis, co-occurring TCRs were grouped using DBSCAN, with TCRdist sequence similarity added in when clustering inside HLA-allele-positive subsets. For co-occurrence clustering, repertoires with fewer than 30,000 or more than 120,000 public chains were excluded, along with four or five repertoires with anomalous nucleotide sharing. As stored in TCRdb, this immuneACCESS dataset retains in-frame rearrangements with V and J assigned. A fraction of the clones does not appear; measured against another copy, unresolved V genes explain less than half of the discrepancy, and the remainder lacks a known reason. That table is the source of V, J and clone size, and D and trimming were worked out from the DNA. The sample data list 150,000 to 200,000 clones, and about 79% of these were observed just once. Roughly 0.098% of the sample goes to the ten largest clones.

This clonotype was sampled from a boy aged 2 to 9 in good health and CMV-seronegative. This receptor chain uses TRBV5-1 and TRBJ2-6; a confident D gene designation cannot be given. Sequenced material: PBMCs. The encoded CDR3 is CASRPQEANVLTF. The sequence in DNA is TGCGCCAGCAGGCCGCAGGAGGCCAACGTCCTGACTTTC.